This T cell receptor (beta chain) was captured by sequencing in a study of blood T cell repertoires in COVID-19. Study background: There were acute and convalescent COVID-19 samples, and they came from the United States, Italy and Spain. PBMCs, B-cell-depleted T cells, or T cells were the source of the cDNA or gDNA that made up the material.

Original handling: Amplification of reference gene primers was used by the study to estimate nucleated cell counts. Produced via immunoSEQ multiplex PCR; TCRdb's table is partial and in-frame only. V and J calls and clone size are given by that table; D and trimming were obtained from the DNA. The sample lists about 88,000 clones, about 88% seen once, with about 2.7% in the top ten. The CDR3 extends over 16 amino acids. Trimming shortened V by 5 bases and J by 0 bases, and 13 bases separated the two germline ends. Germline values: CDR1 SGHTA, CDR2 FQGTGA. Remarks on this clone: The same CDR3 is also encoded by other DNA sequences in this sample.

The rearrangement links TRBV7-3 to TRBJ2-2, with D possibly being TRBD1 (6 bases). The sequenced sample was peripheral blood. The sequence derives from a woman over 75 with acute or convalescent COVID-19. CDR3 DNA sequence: TGTGCCAGCAGCCTGACCGGGACACCGAACACCGGGGAGCTGTTTTTT. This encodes CASSLTGTPNTGELFF. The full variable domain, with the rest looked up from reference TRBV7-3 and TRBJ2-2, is GAGVSQTPSNKVTEKGKYVELRCDPISGHTALYWYRQSLGQGPEFLIYFQGTGAADDSGLPNDRFFAVRPEGSVSTLKIQRTERGDSAVYLCASSLTGTPNTGELFFGEGSRLTVL.